The rows below give T cell receptor beta chains drawn from one sample of a study of cytomegalovirus exposure and HLA in healthy donors. This table comes from immunoSEQ multiplex PCR, and its TCRdb copy is limited to in-frame clones, with some not included. Among about 210,000 clones listed, more than 75% were seen once. Input material: PBMCs. The receptors stem from a girl aged 2 to 10 in good health and CMV-seronegative. Both conserved end residues are part of each CDR3. D genes are given only for firm matches. Size values are once, few and many counts, or a class for expanded clones, and some rows have none.

>TRBJ2-2|TRBV9|TRBD2|few
CASSPLGLEITGELFF
TGTGCCAGCAGCCCCCTGGGACTAGAAATCACCGGGGAGCTGTTTTTT
>TRBJ1-4|TRBV6-1|NA|NA
CASSEGWSRGNEKLFF
TGTGCCAGCAGTGAAGGTTGGTCCAGGGGTAATGAAAAACTGTTTTTT
>TRBJ1-2|TRBV30|NA|NA
CAWTFGPSSYGYTF
TGTGCTTGGACATTTGGGCCATCATCCTATGGCTACACCTTC
>TRBJ2-3|TRBV9|TRBD1|once
CASSVGTGITDTQYF
TGTGCCAGCAGCGTAGGGACAGGGATAACAGATACGCAGTATTTT
>TRBJ1-2|TRBV27|TRBD1|NA
CASSFGQGGYGYTF
TGTGCCAGCAGTTTTGGACAGGGGGGCTATGGCTACACCTTC
>TRBJ1-5|TRBV30|NA|NA
CAWSPQGREPQHF
TGTGCCTGGAGTCCCCAGGGGCGAGAGCCCCAGCATTTT
>TRBJ2-1|TRBV5-1|TRBD2|NA
CASSLLAGPNEQFF
TGCGCCAGCAGCTTATTAGCGGGACCGAATGAGCAGTTCTTC
>TRBJ1-2|TRBV5-6|NA|NA
CASSLVGGYGYTF
TGTGCCAGCAGCTTGGTAGGGGGCTATGGCTACACCTTC
>TRBJ1-5|TRBV19|TRBD1|NA
CASSIEGAPYQPQHF
TGTGCCAGTAGTATTGAGGGGGCGCCATATCAGCCCCAGCATTTT
>TRBJ1-1|TRBV27|NA|NA
CASIRSVDEAFF
TGTGCCAGCATTCGGTCGGTAGATGAAGCTTTCTTT
>TRBJ1-5|TRBV2|NA|NA
CASRGGIGSGNQPQHF
TGTGCCAGCCGGGGTGGTATCGGGAGTGGCAATCAGCCCCAGCATTTT
>TRBJ1-6|TRBV6-5|NA|NA
CASRDTGNSPLHF
TGTGCCAGCAGGGACACCGGTAATTCACCCCTCCACTTT
>TRBJ2-3|TRBV9|TRBD1|once
CASSLLEGGGSTDTQYF
TGTGCCAGCAGCCTCCTCGAAGGGGGCGGCAGCACAGATACGCAGTATTTT
>TRBJ1-6|TRBV2|NA|NA
CASSTTSNSPLHF
TGTGCCAGCAGTACAACAAGTAATTCACCCCTCCACTTT
>TRBJ1-1|TRBV29-1|NA|once
CSVESVADTEAFF
TGCAGCGTTGAGTCCGTGGCGGACACTGAAGCTTTCTTT
>TRBJ2-6|TRBV4-2|NA|NA
CASSRARQGRVSGANVLTF
TGTGCCAGCAGCCGGGCACGACAGGGGAGGGTCTCTGGGGCCAACGTCCTGACTTTC
>TRBJ2-5|TRBV6-1|TRBD2|NA
CASSVTSVQETQYF
TGTGCCAGCAGTGTCACTAGCGTCCAAGAGACCCAGTACTTC
>TRBJ2-7|TRBV7-9|NA|NA
CASSLFVSSTYEQYF
TGTGCCAGCAGCCTCTTTGTCTCCAGTACCTACGAGCAGTACTTC
>TRBJ1-2|TRBV2|TRBD1|once
CASSEFPGQTLYYGYTF
TGTGCCAGCAGTGAATTCCCGGGACAGACGCTTTATTATGGCTACACCTTC
>TRBJ1-1|TRBV10-2|NA|NA
CASNGGPDTEAFF
TGCGCCAGCAATGGGGGCCCGGACACTGAAGCTTTCTTT
>TRBJ1-2|TRBV6-1|NA|NA
CASRPEIYGYTF
TGTGCCAGCAGGCCAGAAATCTATGGCTACACCTTC
>TRBJ2-7|TRBV15|NA|NA
CATSRVGLASLYEQYF
TGTGCCACCAGCAGAGTAGGGCTAGCGTCCCTCTACGAGCAGTACTTC
>TRBJ1-1|TRBV10-2|NA|NA
CASSELEKNTEAFF
TGCGCCAGCAGTGAGTTAGAAAAGAACACTGAAGCTTTCTTT
>TRBJ1-4|TRBV7-2|NA|NA
CASSLFRATNEKLFF
TGTGCCAGCAGCTTATTCCGGGCAACTAATGAAAAACTGTTTTTT
>TRBJ2-1|TRBV10-1|TRBD2|few
CASSLGLAGGLNEQFF
TGCGCCAGCAGCTTAGGACTAGCGGGAGGCCTCAATGAGCAGTTCTTC
>TRBJ1-5|TRBV19|NA|NA
CASSTGLNQPQHF
TGTGCCAGTAGTACAGGCTTAAATCAGCCCCAGCATTTT
>TRBJ2-7|TRBV15|TRBD1|NA
CATSRVAGTGSYEQYF
TGTGCCACCAGCAGAGTGGCCGGGACAGGCTCCTACGAGCAGTACTTC
>TRBJ2-3|TRBV7-2|NA|NA
CASSLGSGASTDTQYF
TGTGCCAGCAGCTTAGGGTCAGGCGCGAGCACAGATACGCAGTATTTT
>TRBJ2-3|TRBV7-6|NA|NA
CASSFRGGTDTQYF
TGTGCCAGCAGCTTTAGAGGCGGCACAGATACGCAGTATTTT
>TRBJ2-1|TRBV5-1|TRBD2|NA
CASSSHGGESSYNEQFF
TGCGCCAGCAGCTCTCATGGGGGGGAGAGCTCCTACAATGAGCAGTTCTTC
>TRBJ1-2|TRBV9|NA|once
CASSVDGGYTF
TGTGCCAGCAGCGTAGACGGGGGCTACACCTTC
>TRBJ1-1|TRBV7-9|NA|NA
CASSLDVERNTEAFF
TGTGCCAGCAGCTTAGATGTGGAGAGGAACACTGAAGCTTTCTTT
>TRBJ2-7|TRBV15|NA|NA
CATSRLLRGEQYF
TGTGCCACCAGCCGACTCCTAAGGGGCGAGCAGTACTTC
>TRBJ1-5|TRBV19|NA|once
CASSIAGGINQPQHF
TGTGCCAGTAGTATAGCTGGAGGAATCAATCAGCCCCAGCATTTT
>TRBJ2-7|TRBV27|TRBD2|NA
CASAPWGREGDEQYF
TGTGCCAGCGCCCCCTGGGGGAGGGAGGGCGACGAGCAGTACTTC
>TRBJ2-1|TRBV10-3|TRBD2|NA
CAISKREGLYEQFF
TGTGCCATCAGTAAACGGGAGGGCCTCTATGAGCAGTTCTTC
>TRBJ2-3|TRBV9|TRBD1|NA
CASNRGDAWERTSDTQYF
TGTGCCAGCAACAGGGGTGACGCATGGGAGAGGACGTCAGATACGCAGTATTTT
>TRBJ2-1|TRBV2|TRBD1|NA
CASRGDRGSDEQFF
TGTGCCAGCAGGGGGGACAGGGGGTCCGATGAGCAGTTCTTC
>TRBJ2-1|TRBV18|TRBD2|NA
CASSPPSGATYNEQFF
TGTGCCAGCTCACCCCCTAGCGGGGCCACCTACAATGAGCAGTTCTTC
>TRBJ1-2|TRBV30|TRBD1|once
CASYTGGARYGYTF
TGTGCCTCATACACAGGGGGCGCCCGCTATGGCTACACCTTC
>TRBJ2-7|TRBV4-2|NA|NA
CASSQTGIGEQYF
TGTGCCAGCAGCCAAACGGGAATTGGCGAGCAGTACTTC
>TRBJ2-3|TRBV6-6|NA|NA
CASSYVRTVDTDTQYF
TGTGCCAGCAGTTACGTCCGGACAGTTGACACAGATACGCAGTATTTT
>TRBJ2-1|TRBV5-1|NA|NA
CASSSTGRGNSEQFF
TGCGCCAGCAGCTCCACCGGGAGAGGCAACTCTGAGCAGTTCTTC
>TRBJ2-2|TRBV18|NA|NA
CASSPGAGVFTGELFF
TGTGCCAGCTCACCGGGAGCAGGGGTTTTCACCGGGGAGCTGTTTTTT
>TRBJ2-1|TRBV4-2|NA|NA
CASSQDEASYNEQFF
TGTGCCAGCAGCCAAGATGAGGCGTCCTACAATGAGCAGTTCTTC
>TRBJ1-2|TRBV6-1|NA|NA
CASSGTRYGYTF
TGTGCCAGCAGTGGTACTCGCTATGGCTACACCTTC
>TRBJ1-6|TRBV5-1|TRBD1|once
CASSLDSVRGLSPLHF
TGCGCCAGCAGCTTAGACTCGGTGAGGGGGCTATCACCCCTCCACTTT
>TRBJ2-7|TRBV30|NA|NA
CAWSVLSYEQYF
TGTGCCTGGAGTGTACTTTCCTACGAGCAGTACTTC
>TRBJ2-6|TRBV18|NA|NA
CASSPSPGVSGANVLTF
TGTGCCAGCTCACCAAGTCCAGGGGTCTCTGGGGCCAACGTCCTGACTTTC
>TRBJ1-3|TRBV6-1|NA|NA
CASSEIRMRRIGNTIYF
TGTGCCAGCAGTGAAATTCGTATGAGGAGGATTGGAAACACCATATATTTT
>TRBJ2-5|TRBV7-3|NA|NA
CASSLGASMETQYF
TGTGCCAGCAGCTTAGGCGCTAGTATGGAGACCCAGTACTTC
>TRBJ2-1|TRBV4-1|NA|NA
CASSQADLARGEQFF
TGCGCCAGCAGCCAAGCGGACCTAGCTCGGGGTGAGCAGTTCTTC
>TRBJ1-1|TRBV4-1|NA|NA
CASSQDDRGGTEAFF
TGCGCCAGCAGCCAAGACGACCGCGGGGGTACTGAAGCTTTCTTT